This T cell receptor (beta chain) came from a study of CXCR3-negative and CXCR3-positive naive CD8 T cells. Study-wide findings and caveats: Freshly isolated PBMCs were used in most assays, given partial CXCR3 loss after freezing.

CDR3 size: 15 residues. In germline, CDR1 is SGHRS, CDR2 YFSETQ. Of note for this clonotype: Its cognate antigen is unknown.

The TRB cDNA libraries were prepared by 5' RACE with UMI labels. One entry per CDR3 protein, without DNA, is what TCRdb gives after re-calling the 5' RACE reads. The table lists under 50,000 distinct CDR3 sequences. The chain recombines TRBV5-1 with TRBJ2-2; TCRdb picks TRBD1, but there is no DNA to check that call. The sequence came from a human donor in good health. Some clones in this sample may be carry-over from other donors' samples. Sequences were obtained from naive CXCR3- CD8+ T cells from blood. Subset specified: CD45RO-CCR7+CD27+CD95- naive CD8+ T cells lacking CXCR3 (TNR3-). CDR3 amino acids: CASSSHSGATGELFF.